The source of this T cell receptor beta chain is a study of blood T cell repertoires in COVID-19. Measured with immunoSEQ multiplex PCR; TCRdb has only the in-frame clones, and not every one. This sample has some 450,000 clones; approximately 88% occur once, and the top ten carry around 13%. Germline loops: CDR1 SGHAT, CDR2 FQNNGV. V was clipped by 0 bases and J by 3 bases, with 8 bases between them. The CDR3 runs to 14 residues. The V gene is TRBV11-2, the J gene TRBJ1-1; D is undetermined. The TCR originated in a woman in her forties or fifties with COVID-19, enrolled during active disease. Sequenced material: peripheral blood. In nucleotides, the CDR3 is TGTGCCAGCAGCTTAGAGAACAGCTACACTGAAGCTTTCTTT. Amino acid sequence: CASSLENSYTEAFF.